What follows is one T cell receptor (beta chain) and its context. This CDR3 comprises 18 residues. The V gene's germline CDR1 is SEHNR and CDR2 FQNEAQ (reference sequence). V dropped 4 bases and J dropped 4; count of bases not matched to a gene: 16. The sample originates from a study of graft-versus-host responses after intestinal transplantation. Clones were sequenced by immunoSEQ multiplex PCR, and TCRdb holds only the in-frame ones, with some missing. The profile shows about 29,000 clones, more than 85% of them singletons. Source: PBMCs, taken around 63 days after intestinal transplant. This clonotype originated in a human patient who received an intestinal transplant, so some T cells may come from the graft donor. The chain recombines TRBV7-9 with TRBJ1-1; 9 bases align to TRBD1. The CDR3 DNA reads TGTGCCAGCAGCTCTACCATATCGGACAGGGGCTCCCTCACTGAAGCTTTCTTT. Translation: CASSSTISDRGSLTEAFF.